Reported below is one TCR beta chain. This record comes from a study of T cell responses to AZD1222 COVID-19 vaccine. Second-dose schedules of about 4 or about 12 weeks were combined. Clones were sequenced by immunoSEQ multiplex PCR, and TCRdb holds only the in-frame ones, with some missing. The repertoire holds 35,000 to 50,000 clones, with 88% as singletons. The CDR3 totals 17 residues. CDR1 is SGHTA and CDR2 is FQGNSA in the germline V gene. V trimming: 4 bases; J trimming: 4 bases; junction bases outside the gene matches: 7. This sequence joins TRBV7-2 and TRBJ2-3, with 14 bases aligning to TRBD2. The sample consisted of peripheral blood, taken 28 days after the second AZD1222 dose. The sequence derives from an adult who received the AZD1222 COVID-19 vaccine. CDR3 residues: CASSSGLAGGGADTQYF. The CDR3 DNA reads TGTGCCAGCAGCTCCGGACTAGCGGGAGGAGGGGCAGATACGCAGTATTTT.